The rows below give T cell receptor beta chains drawn from one sample of a study of lymphopenia after photon versus proton radiotherapy. Generated by immunoSEQ multiplex PCR, the TCRdb table keeps only in-frame clones and is missing some. Of around 20,000 clones in the sample, 85% to 90% were seen once. Source: peripheral blood, taken from a patient treated with proton-based radiotherapy. Source of these receptors: a man aged 80 or over with esophageal cancer. The CDR3 runs from the conserved cysteine through the conserved F or W. D genes are given only for firm matches. The size field is filled for only some rows; it gives once, few, many or a size class.

d_gene: .; abundance: .; v_gene: TRBV21-1; j_gene: TRBJ1-6; CDR3aa: CATEVSDNGNSPLHF; CDR3nt: TGTGCCACTGAGGTATCGGACAACGGTAATTCACCCCTCCACTTT
d_gene: .; abundance: few; v_gene: TRBV6-6; j_gene: TRBJ2-1; CDR3aa: CASTPGSSYNEQFF; CDR3nt: TGTGCCAGCACCCCGGGCAGCTCCTACAATGAGCAGTTCTTC
d_gene: .; abundance: once; v_gene: TRBV5-5; j_gene: TRBJ1-2; CDR3aa: CASSLLRQADSYGYTF; CDR3nt: TGTGCCAGCAGCTTGTTGCGACAGGCCGACTCCTATGGCTACACCTTC
d_gene: .; abundance: .; v_gene: TRBV5-4; j_gene: TRBJ1-5; CDR3aa: CASSFGNQPQHF; CDR3nt: TGTGCCAGCAGCTTCGGCAATCAGCCCCAGCATTTT
d_gene: .; abundance: .; v_gene: TRBV7-2; j_gene: TRBJ2-2; CDR3aa: CASSLGRPGELFF; CDR3nt: TGTGCCAGCAGCTTAGGGAGACCCGGGGAGCTGTTTTTT
d_gene: TRBD1; abundance: .; v_gene: TRBV7-2; j_gene: TRBJ2-7; CDR3aa: CASSLVGTGTYEQYF; CDR3nt: TGTGCCAGCAGCTTAGTGGGGACAGGGACCTACGAGCAGTACTTC
d_gene: .; abundance: .; v_gene: TRBV6-4; j_gene: TRBJ2-1; CDR3aa: CASSESTSLSSYNEQFF; CDR3nt: TGTGCCAGCAGTGAAAGCACTAGCCTGAGCTCCTACAATGAGCAGTTCTTC
d_gene: .; abundance: .; v_gene: TRBV25-1; j_gene: TRBJ1-4; CDR3aa: CASGTGADEKLFF; CDR3nt: TGTGCCTCCGGGACGGGGGCTGATGAAAAACTGTTTTTT
d_gene: TRBD1; abundance: .; v_gene: TRBV5-4; j_gene: TRBJ1-6; CDR3aa: CASSYPGQGNSPLHF; CDR3nt: TGTGCCAGCAGCTACCCGGGACAGGGGAATTCACCCCTCCACTTT
d_gene: .; abundance: .; v_gene: TRBV11-2; j_gene: TRBJ1-1; CDR3aa: CASSLAWRGAAFF; CDR3nt: TGTGCCAGCAGCTTAGCGTGGCGGGGGGCGGCTTTCTTT
d_gene: .; abundance: .; v_gene: TRBV25-1; j_gene: TRBJ1-2; CDR3aa: CASSEAGTFKTRGYTF; CDR3nt: TGTGCCAGCAGTGAGGCCGGGACGTTCAAAACCCGCGGCTACACCTTC
d_gene: TRBD2; abundance: .; v_gene: TRBV7-2; j_gene: TRBJ2-7; CDR3aa: CASSFPTSGSPYEQYF; CDR3nt: TGTGCCAGCAGCTTTCCAACTAGCGGGAGCCCCTACGAGCAGTACTTC
d_gene: .; abundance: .; v_gene: TRBV19; j_gene: TRBJ2-6; CDR3aa: CASSIYNSGANVLTF; CDR3nt: TGTGCCAGTAGTATATACAACTCTGGGGCCAACGTCCTGACTTTC
d_gene: .; abundance: .; v_gene: TRBV6-1; j_gene: TRBJ2-6; CDR3aa: CASSDVKECNKRANVLTF; CDR3nt: TGTGCCAGCAGTGATGTTAAGGAATGTAACAAACGGGCCAACGTCCTGACTTTC
d_gene: .; abundance: .; v_gene: TRBV30; j_gene: TRBJ1-6; CDR3aa: CAWSAGEYVNSPLHF; CDR3nt: TGTGCCTGGAGTGCTGGGGAGTATGTTAATTCACCCCTCCACTTT
d_gene: .; abundance: .; v_gene: TRBV19; j_gene: TRBJ2-5; CDR3aa: CASSIVGWETQYF; CDR3nt: TGTGCCAGTAGTATAGTTGGGTGGGAGACCCAGTACTTC
d_gene: .; abundance: .; v_gene: TRBV7-2; j_gene: TRBJ2-7; CDR3aa: CASSPITGQGLYEQYF; CDR3nt: TGTGCCAGCAGCCCAATCACGGGGCAAGGCCTGTACGAGCAGTACTTC
d_gene: .; abundance: .; v_gene: TRBV4-3; j_gene: TRBJ1-2; CDR3aa: CASSEVVTGDYGYTF; CDR3nt: TGCGCCAGCAGCGAAGTGGTTACAGGCGACTATGGCTACACCTTC
d_gene: .; abundance: .; v_gene: TRBV5-1; j_gene: TRBJ2-7; CDR3aa: CASSVGPSYEQYF; CDR3nt: TGCGCCAGCAGCGTAGGTCCTTCCTACGAGCAGTACTTC
d_gene: .; abundance: .; v_gene: TRBV6-6; j_gene: TRBJ2-2; CDR3aa: CASIGGSGGTGELFF; CDR3nt: TGTGCCAGCATCGGCGGTAGTGGGGGGACCGGGGAGCTGTTTTTT
d_gene: .; abundance: .; v_gene: TRBV15; j_gene: TRBJ2-1; CDR3aa: CATSREGQGGWNEQFF; CDR3nt: TGTGCCACCAGCAGAGAGGGGCAGGGGGGTTGGAATGAGCAGTTCTTC
d_gene: .; abundance: .; v_gene: TRBV2; j_gene: TRBJ1-3; CDR3aa: CASSDGPNRSGNTIYF; CDR3nt: TGTGCCAGCAGTGATGGGCCGAACCGCTCTGGAAACACCATATATTTT
d_gene: .; abundance: .; v_gene: TRBV12-5; j_gene: TRBJ2-3; CDR3aa: CASGSGGTDTQYF; CDR3nt: TGTGCTAGTGGTTCGGGGGGCACAGATACGCAGTATTTT
d_gene: TRBD1; abundance: .; v_gene: TRBV10-3; j_gene: TRBJ1-1; CDR3aa: CAITPGQTALEAFF; CDR3nt: TGTGCCATCACCCCGGGACAGACCGCTCTTGAAGCTTTCTTT
d_gene: TRBD2; abundance: .; v_gene: TRBV7-8; j_gene: TRBJ2-3; CDR3aa: CASSLTSGSYGDTQYF; CDR3nt: TGTGCCAGCAGCTTGACTAGCGGGAGTTACGGGGATACGCAGTATTTT
d_gene: .; abundance: .; v_gene: TRBV19; j_gene: TRBJ2-3; CDR3aa: CASSGIGGTDTQYF; CDR3nt: TGTGCCAGTAGCGGGATAGGCGGCACAGATACGCAGTATTTT
d_gene: TRBD1; abundance: .; v_gene: TRBV2; j_gene: TRBJ1-1; CDR3aa: CASHETGGHTEAFF; CDR3nt: TGTGCCAGCCACGAGACAGGGGGCCACACTGAAGCTTTCTTT
d_gene: .; abundance: .; v_gene: TRBV5-5; j_gene: TRBJ2-1; CDR3aa: CASSPGTPRDNEQFF; CDR3nt: TGTGCCAGCAGCCCCGGGACTCCAAGGGACAATGAGCAGTTCTTC
d_gene: .; abundance: .; v_gene: TRBV4-2; j_gene: TRBJ2-1; CDR3aa: CASSQTRDEQFF; CDR3nt: TGTGCCAGCAGCCAAACTAGGGATGAGCAGTTCTTC
d_gene: TRBD2; abundance: few; v_gene: TRBV13; j_gene: TRBJ2-1; CDR3aa: CASSPGLAGGLLYNEQFF; CDR3nt: TGTGCCAGCAGCCCTGGACTAGCGGGGGGCCTCCTCTACAATGAGCAGTTCTTC
d_gene: TRBD1; abundance: .; v_gene: TRBV7-2; j_gene: TRBJ1-1; CDR3aa: CASSAVPGQKMGVAFF; CDR3nt: TGTGCCAGCAGCGCCGTACCGGGACAGAAGATGGGGGTAGCTTTCTTT
d_gene: .; abundance: .; v_gene: TRBV6-1; j_gene: TRBJ1-5; CDR3aa: CASSDRWTQPQHF; CDR3nt: TGTGCCAGCAGTGACAGGTGGACTCAGCCCCAGCATTTT
d_gene: .; abundance: .; v_gene: TRBV7-8; j_gene: TRBJ2-2; CDR3aa: CASRPGLGITGELFF; CDR3nt: TGTGCCAGCAGACCGGGACTTGGAATAACCGGGGAGCTGTTTTTT
d_gene: .; abundance: .; v_gene: TRBV15; j_gene: TRBJ1-2; CDR3aa: CATSGEGGYGYTF; CDR3nt: TGTGCCACCAGTGGGGAAGGGGGCTATGGCTACACCTTC
d_gene: .; abundance: .; v_gene: TRBV30; j_gene: TRBJ1-2; CDR3aa: CAWTHNYGYTF; CDR3nt: TGTGCCTGGACCCATAACTATGGCTACACCTTC
d_gene: .; abundance: .; v_gene: TRBV6-5; j_gene: TRBJ1-2; CDR3aa: CASSWSDSNYGYTF; CDR3nt: TGTGCCAGCAGTTGGTCGGACAGTAACTATGGCTACACCTTC
d_gene: .; abundance: .; v_gene: TRBV18; j_gene: TRBJ1-1; CDR3aa: CASSPGVPGRYITEAFF; CDR3nt: TGTGCCAGCTCACCAGGAGTACCGGGCCGATATATCACTGAAGCTTTCTTT
d_gene: TRBD1; abundance: .; v_gene: TRBV7-9; j_gene: TRBJ2-7; CDR3aa: CASSLGTGMKYEQYF; CDR3nt: TGTGCCAGCAGCTTAGGGACAGGGATGAAGTACGAGCAGTACTTC
d_gene: .; abundance: .; v_gene: TRBV7-3; j_gene: TRBJ2-3; CDR3aa: CASSLTGPDTQYF; CDR3nt: TGTGCCAGCAGCTTAACAGGTCCAGATACGCAGTATTTT
d_gene: TRBD2; abundance: once; v_gene: TRBV5-1; j_gene: TRBJ2-1; CDR3aa: CASSLGLAGPNEQFF; CDR3nt: TGCGCCAGCAGCTTGGGGCTAGCGGGCCCCAATGAGCAGTTCTTC
d_gene: .; abundance: .; v_gene: TRBV6-6; j_gene: TRBJ1-3; CDR3aa: CASSYSHGQSGDTIYF; CDR3nt: TGTGCCAGCAGTTACTCCCATGGACAGTCGGGGGACACCATATATTTT
d_gene: TRBD1; abundance: .; v_gene: TRBV27; j_gene: TRBJ1-2; CDR3aa: CASSTRQGAGGYTF; CDR3nt: TGTGCCAGCAGCACCCGACAGGGGGCGGGGGGCTACACCTTC
d_gene: .; abundance: .; v_gene: TRBV2; j_gene: TRBJ1-2; CDR3aa: CASRGGRSLRGYTF; CDR3nt: TGTGCCAGCAGGGGGGGACGTTCTCTAAGAGGCTACACCTTC
d_gene: .; abundance: .; v_gene: TRBV5-1; j_gene: TRBJ2-1; CDR3aa: CASSLDRAYNEQFF; CDR3nt: TGCGCCAGCAGCTTGGACAGGGCCTACAATGAGCAGTTCTTC
d_gene: .; abundance: .; v_gene: TRBV6-1; j_gene: TRBJ1-6; CDR3aa: CASSDAPTTPLHF; CDR3nt: TGTGCCAGCAGTGATGCCCCTACGACACCCCTCCACTTT
d_gene: TRBD1; abundance: .; v_gene: TRBV28; j_gene: TRBJ2-7; CDR3aa: CASKTGGYEQYF; CDR3nt: TGTGCCAGCAAGACAGGGGGGTACGAGCAGTACTTC
d_gene: TRBD1; abundance: .; v_gene: TRBV2; j_gene: TRBJ1-5; CDR3aa: CASSELVRGNQPQHF; CDR3nt: TGTGCCAGCAGTGAACTGGTCAGGGGGAATCAGCCCCAGCATTTT
d_gene: .; abundance: .; v_gene: TRBV10-3; j_gene: TRBJ1-1; CDR3aa: CAISESRADTEAFF; CDR3nt: TGTGCCATCAGTGAGTCCAGGGCGGACACTGAAGCTTTCTTT
d_gene: TRBD2; abundance: once; v_gene: TRBV12-5; j_gene: TRBJ2-1; CDR3aa: CASGSGTAGLAGGNEQFF; CDR3nt: TGTGCTAGTGGCTCCGGGACAGCGGGACTAGCGGGAGGTAATGAGCAGTTCTTC
d_gene: .; abundance: .; v_gene: TRBV20-1; j_gene: TRBJ1-2; CDR3aa: CSASPNYGYTF; CDR3nt: TGCAGTGCTAGCCCCAACTATGGCTACACCTTC
d_gene: .; abundance: .; v_gene: TRBV4-3; j_gene: TRBJ2-5; CDR3aa: CASSQDVYNQRPGSTTQYF; CDR3nt: TGCGCCAGCAGCCAAGATGTCTACAATCAGCGGCCGGGGAGTACGACCCAGTACTTC
d_gene: .; abundance: .; v_gene: TRBV27; j_gene: TRBJ1-2; CDR3aa: CASSLSGQGYYGYTF; CDR3nt: TGTGCCAGCAGTTTATCAGGGCAAGGCTACTATGGCTACACCTTC
d_gene: .; abundance: .; v_gene: TRBV11-2; j_gene: TRBJ2-3; CDR3aa: CASSPGRLGTDTQYF; CDR3nt: TGTGCCAGCAGCCCAGGGAGATTGGGGACAGATACGCAGTATTTT
d_gene: .; abundance: .; v_gene: TRBV20-1; j_gene: TRBJ2-7; CDR3aa: CSARDSYEQYF; CDR3nt: TGCAGTGCTAGAGATAGCTACGAGCAGTACTTC
d_gene: TRBD1; abundance: .; v_gene: TRBV19; j_gene: TRBJ2-7; CDR3aa: CASSPRPRDRRAYEQYF; CDR3nt: TGTGCCAGTAGCCCCAGACCGAGGGACAGGAGAGCCTACGAGCAGTACTTC
d_gene: .; abundance: .; v_gene: TRBV11-2; j_gene: TRBJ2-4; CDR3aa: CASSLVVAKNIQYF; CDR3nt: TGTGCCAGCAGCTTAGTGGTAGCCAAAAACATTCAGTACTTC
d_gene: .; abundance: .; v_gene: TRBV7-2; j_gene: TRBJ1-1; CDR3aa: CASSPDRRTEAFF; CDR3nt: TGTGCCAGCAGTCCCGACAGGAGGACTGAAGCTTTCTTT
d_gene: .; abundance: .; v_gene: TRBV7-2; j_gene: TRBJ1-2; CDR3aa: CASSPPPGVNYGYTF; CDR3nt: TGTGCCAGCAGTCCCCCACCCGGGGTCAACTATGGCTACACCTTC
d_gene: .; abundance: .; v_gene: TRBV7-3; j_gene: TRBJ2-7; CDR3aa: CASSAGPQREQYF; CDR3nt: TGTGCCAGCAGCGCAGGACCTCAGAGGGAGCAGTACTTC
d_gene: .; abundance: .; v_gene: TRBV11-3; j_gene: TRBJ2-6; CDR3aa: CASSSPGSGANVLTF; CDR3nt: TGTGCCAGCAGCTCCCCTGGCTCTGGGGCCAACGTCCTGACTTTC